The 15 T cell receptor beta chains presented below share a single source sample, sequenced in a study of T cell changes during pregnancy in multiple sclerosis. TCRdb's copy holds only in-frame clones and misses some; the assay was immunoSEQ multiplex PCR. The table lists around 48,000 clones, 85% to 95% of them singletons. The sample here was CD4+ T cells from peripheral blood mononuclear cells, taken in the second trimester of pregnancy. The receptors stem from a female donor in good health, enrolled as a control in a pregnancy study.

The chain has TRBV6-5 and TRBJ2-1, with D possibly TRBD2 on 6 matching bases. In germline, CDR1 is MNHEY, CDR2 SVGAGI. Trimming removed 5 bases from V and 8 bases from J, with 16 bases in between. The CDR3 covers 14 residues. CDR3 residues: CASSPPGTRDEQFF. The CDR3 DNA reads as TGTGCCAGCAGTCCACCCGGGACTCGGGATGAGCAGTTCTTC.

CDR3 DNA: TGTGCCAGCAGTGATCAGCGGGGGGATTTGAGCGAGCAGTACTTC. This sequence encodes CASSDQRGDLSEQYF. The chain combines TRBV2 with TRBJ2-7; 9 bases map to TRBD2. CDR3 length equals 15 residues. The ends lost 3 bases at V and 6 bases at J; junction bases unmatched: 9. Germline V gene lookup returns CDR1 SNHLY and CDR2 FYNNEI.

Comments on this clone: The same CDR3 is also encoded by other DNA sequences in this sample. The J gene is TRBJ1-5, the V gene TRBV5-6; D is perhaps TRBD1 (5 bases). The CDR3 contains 14 residues. The ends were cut back, 4 bases at V and 1 base at J, with 9 bases in the middle. CDR1 is SGHDT, CDR2 YYEEEE, per germline. The CDR3 protein is CASSGGGSNQPQHF. CDR3 in DNA: TGTGCCAGCAGCGGGGGGGGAAGCAATCAGCCCCAGCATTTT.

This rearrangement joins TRBV5-5 to TRBJ2-7; no definite D call. The CDR3 totals 13 residues. Trimming took 0 bases from V and 2 from J, leaving 6 bases between them. Looked up from germline, CDR1 is SGHKS and CDR2 is YYEKEE (reference sequence). The CDR3 is CASSLERTYEQYF. The CDR3 DNA follows: TGTGCCAGCAGCTTGGAGAGAACCTACGAGCAGTACTTC.

The chain uses TRBV6-6 and TRBJ2-1; 10 bases map to TRBD2. CDR1 is MNHNY, CDR2 SVGAGI, per germline (reference sequence). CDR3 size: 15 residues. V lost 6 bases and J lost 13; bases outside the gene matches: 15. The CDR3 nucleotides read TGTGCCAGCAGCATACGGGCTAGCGGGAGTGTCAGTCAGTTCTTC. Protein product: CASSIRASGSVSQFF.

This chain joins TRBV5-4 and TRBJ2-2; the D gene is possibly TRBD1 (6 bases). Germline V gene data show CDR1 as SGHNT and CDR2 as YYREEE (reference sequence). Trimming took 5 bases from V and 3 from J, leaving 17 bases between them. CDR3 length equals 16 residues. The CDR3 region has the DNA TGTGCCAGCAGTGAGGGCCGGACAGCCCACACCGGGGAGCTGTTTTTT. This translates into CASSEGRTAHTGELFF.

The chain has TRBV6-5 and TRBJ1-1; D uncertain. This CDR3 has 13 amino acids. The germline gives CDR1 MNHEY, CDR2 SVGAGI. Trimming removed 6 bases from V and 2 bases from J, with 10 bases in between. DNA for the CDR3: TGTGCCAGCAGCCCGACACTTAACACTGAAGCTTTCTTT. It yields the protein CASSPTLNTEAFF.

The chain combines TRBV5-4 with TRBJ2-7; 8 bases fit TRBD1. This CDR3 spans 13 amino acids. Germline trimming cut 4 bases from V and 5 bases from J; bases unmatched to any gene: 5. Germline assignment: CDR1 SGHNT and CDR2 YYREEE (reference sequence). In nucleotides, the CDR3 is TGTGCCAGCAGCACGGACAGGGAGGACGAGCAGTACTTC. The encoded protein is CASSTDREDEQYF.

The CDR3 coding sequence is TGTGCCAGCAATAGTCCCTCCTATGGCTACACCTTC. Amino acid sequence: CASNSPSYGYTF. This chain uses TRBV2 with TRBJ1-2, with no clear D. From germline, CDR1 is SNHLY and CDR2 FYNNEI. This CDR3 region has 12 residues. Trimming left V 7 bases short and J 4 bases short, with 10 bases between.

CDR3 DNA sequence: TGTGCCAGCAGCCCCCCGGGAGCCTCTGGCACAGATACGCAGTATTTT. Translating it yields CASSPPGASGTDTQYF. This chain connects TRBV5-4 to TRBJ2-3; perhaps TRBD2 as D (6 bases). The V end lost 4 bases, the J end lost 1 base, and 16 bases lay between the germline ends. Per the germline V gene, CDR1 is SGHNT and CDR2 is YYREEE (reference sequence). CDR3 length equals 16 residues.

This clone has just one count. The V gene is TRBV6-1, the J gene TRBJ2-5; tentatively, D is TRBD1 (5 bases). Germline CDR1 and CDR2: MNHNS and SASEGT. The CDR3 is 13 amino acids. V gave up 5 bases and J gave up 9 bases, with 16 bases separating them. CDR3: CASSLGHRQAQYF. The CDR3 DNA sequence: TGTGCCAGCAGTTTAGGACACCGCCAGGCCCAGTACTTC.

This sequence joins TRBV28 and TRBJ2-7, with a weak D call TRBD1 (5 bases). Germline V CDR1 and CDR2: MDHEN, SYDVKM. V lost 4 bases and J lost 3, with 10 bases in between. This CDR3 contains 13 residues. CDR3 bases: TGTGCCAGCAGTTCTACAGGCCTCTACGAGCAGTACTTC. Its translation: CASSSTGLYEQYF. The full variable domain, completed using reference TRBV28 and TRBJ2-7, is DVKVTQSSRYLVKRTGEKVFLECVQDMDHENMFWYRQDPGLGLRLIYFSYDVKMKEKGDIPEGYSVSREKKERFSLILESASTNQTSMYLCASSSTGLYEQYFGPGTRLTVT.

The chain combines TRBV2 with TRBJ2-5, with a tentative D call TRBD2 (6 bases). Trimming took 8 bases from V and 5 from J, leaving 12 bases between them. The CDR3 length is 12 residues. Looked up from germline, CDR1 is SNHLY and CDR2 is FYNNEI. CDR3: CASRREAETQYF. The CDR3 nucleotides are TGTGCCAGCCGGAGGGAGGCGGAGACCCAGTACTTC.

The chain joins TRBV4-1 to TRBJ2-4; 8 nucleotides match TRBD2. Losses at the gene ends were 0 bases for V and 2 bases for J; bases not matched to a gene: 12. Germline CDR1 is MGHRA and CDR2 is YSYEKL. This CDR3 comprises 19 residues. In nucleotides, the CDR3 is TGCGCCAGCAGCCAAGAAAGCGGGCTAGCGGGTTTGACCAAAAACATTCAGTACTTC. Translating gives CASSQESGLAGLTKNIQYF.

This chain connects TRBV15 to TRBJ2-1; D is unresolved. The V and J ends lost 6 bases and 0 bases respectively, with 12 bases between them. The germline gives CDR1 LNHNV, CDR2 YYDKDF (reference sequence). CDR3 length: 15 amino acids. The CDR3 DNA sequence: TGTGCCACCAGTCTAGACTTCAGCTCCTACAATGAGCAGTTCTTC. Its protein product is CATSLDFSSYNEQFF.